This T cell receptor beta chain was retrieved from a study of blood T cells in healthy people across ages (dated by TCRdb to about 2015). Regarding the complete study: In model experiments, roughly one uniquely barcoded TCR beta cDNA molecule per two T cells was captured by template switching. The study measured age-related changes in TCR beta repertoire diversity using deep sequencing normalized with unique cDNA molecular identifiers. Four age groups were formed from the donors: young (average about 15 years), middle-aged (approximately 40), aged (about 68) and long-lived (more than 75). Donors of different ages were randomly distributed across sequencing lanes to avoid experimental bias. For two donors (one aged 18 to 29 and one aged 80 or older), the study analyzed two additional independent replicas of 1 million unique cDNA reads from the same blood draw.

Points the paper makes about the study in general: Estimates of total diversity based on one million sequenced T cells were considered lower bounds and underestimates. Because the CMV infection status of the donors was unknown, age-related changes in expanded clonotypes may potentially have been confounded. Compared with the aged group, the long-lived group had more naive CD4+ T cells, fewer expanded clones and increased TCR diversity, a pattern suggesting age selection. Since profiling was done on bulk unsorted PBMCs, naive and antigen-experienced compartments could not be conclusively compared. The percentage of naive T cells measured by flow cytometry correlated strongly with observed TCR beta diversity. Observed TCR beta diversity per million T cells fell roughly linearly with age, and a significant reduction was already apparent by age roughly 40.

The protocol used for the library was 5' RACE. The sample was run on an Illumina HiSeq 2500. The second PCR ran for about 6 to 11 cycles and used a J-beta primer mix along with a sample-barcoded 5' primer. A template-switch 5' adaptor carrying 12 random nucleotides introduced a unique molecular identifier onto each TCR beta cDNA molecule. At least 2.5 million CDR3-containing paired-end reads were obtained from each sample. All of the RNA was converted into first-strand cDNA using the Mint cDNA synthesis kit, with a TRBC-specific oligonucleotide serving as the primer. Following uracil-DNA glycosylase treatment, all cDNA underwent a first 18-cycle PCR with the universal primers M1SS and BC2_uni_R. Per the authors' processing: Normalization of each sample was performed by random selection of 1 million high-quality reads, each carrying a distinct molecular identifier. Reads sharing molecular identifiers were discarded rather than binned into consensus sequences. MiTCR, set to a Q25 quality threshold and the strictest error-elimination algorithm, was used for CDR3 identification, clonotype clustering and error correction. A nonparametric unseen species model with Euler transformation was used to estimate lower-bound total TCR beta diversity. The public reads were quality trimmed at Q25 with fastp and then assembled into clones with MiXCR by TCRdb, keeping productive beta chains. Each entry is one CDR3 protein sequence, shown with its most common DNA and genes. These V and J calls derive from TCRdb rather than the authors' analysis. This sample lists 700,000 to 900,000 distinct CDR3 sequences; 53% were detected once. The ten top clones hold under 50% of the sample.

Spanning cysteine to phenylalanine, the CDR3 consists of 15 amino acids. Only the CDR3 DNA stays, 45 bases, in frame from base 1. CDR1 and CDR2 are drawn from the germline V gene: MNHEY, SVGEGT. To note about this clonotype: The antigen this receptor binds is unknown. Base qualities are not recorded, but no much larger clone differs from it by a single base.

Donors were 39 systemically healthy Caucasian individuals from Russia aged roughly 6 to 100 years. Each donor gave 8.5 to 10 milliliters of peripheral blood, collected into EDTA-treated Vacutainer tubes. PBMCs were isolated by Ficoll-Paque density-gradient centrifugation, with at least 6 million obtained per sample. Total RNA was extracted from PBMCs with Trizol reagent, with at least 6 micrograms obtained per sample. The percentages of naive CD45RAhigh/CD27high T cells were determined by flow cytometry on a PBMC aliquot from every donor. Sequences were obtained from blood. The clonotype originates from an elderly man in good health. The chain was built from TRBV6-2 or TRBV6-3 and TRBJ2-7; 7 central bases correspond to TRBD1. TRBJ2-5 matches the DNA end more closely, so the J call is doubtful. The nucleotides are TGTGCCAGCAGTTACACGGACAGGCAACAAGAGACCCAGTACTTC. This gives the protein CASSYTDRQQETQYF.